This TCR beta chain came from a study of graft-versus-host responses after intestinal transplantation. Study results and limitations: Peak circulating GvH clone levels were associated with early post-transplant HvG declines.

This clone came up a few times. The antigen remains unidentified. The protocol was immunoSEQ multiplex PCR, while the TCRdb copy is restricted to in-frame clones and leaves out a portion. The table lists 15,000 or so clones, over 85% of them singletons. This CDR3 has 16 residues. V shed 4 bases, J shed 5 bases, and the junction held 10 bases outside the gene matches. CDR1 and CDR2 (germline): SGDLS, YYNGEE. The specimen comprised PBMCs, sampled roughly 930 days after intestinal transplantation. This clonotype was sampled from a human patient who received an intestinal transplant, so some T cells may come from the graft donor. The chain carries TRBV9 and TRBJ2-1, with 9 bases matching TRBD2. This CDR3 reads CASSPAGSGGHNEQFF. The DNA of the CDR3 is TGTGCCAGCAGCCCGGCTGGGAGCGGGGGGCACAATGAGCAGTTCTTC.